The 18 T cell receptor beta chains below come from one sample, sequenced in a study of cytomegalovirus exposure and HLA in healthy donors (dated 2017 in TCRdb). Libraries were made using the immunoSEQ multiplex PCR assay. The multiplex PCR relied on a mix of 60 forward primers for TCR Vbeta segments and 13 reverse primers for TCR Jbeta segments. Sourced from immuneACCESS, this table was stored by TCRdb with only in-frame sequences that have V and J called. A share of the clones is absent; for the studies checked, an unresolved V gene accounts for under half, and the remainder has no known explanation. The sample table holds about 160,000 clones, of which about 83% were seen once. In total, the top ten clones hold over 0.8% of the sample. Sequencing was carried out using PBMCs. These receptors were obtained from a woman under 40 in good health and CMV-seronegative.

This clone was recorded a few times. The chain recombines TRBV23-1 with TRBJ1-5; 12 bases fit TRBD1. TRBV23-1 is filed as an ORF, its function uncertain. The CDR3 contains 18 residues. With V trimmed by 2 bases and J by 4 bases, 9 bases remained unmatched. The CDR3 protein is CASSQGTGGYLWNQPQHF. The CDR3 nucleotides are TGCGCCAGCAGTCAAGGGACAGGGGGCTATTTATGGAATCAGCCCCAGCATTTT.

This chain links TRBV7-3 with TRBJ2-2; TRBD2 matches at 13 bases. CDR1 and CDR2 from the germline V gene are SGHTA and FQGTGA. This CDR3 is 17 amino acids long. Losses at the gene ends were 1 base for V and 6 bases for J; bases not matched to a gene: 5. This CDR3 is CASSLIGLAGVSGELFF. CDR3 sequence (DNA): TGTGCCAGCAGCTTAATCGGACTAGCGGGAGTATCCGGGGAGCTGTTTTTT.

The genes are TRBV7-9 and TRBJ2-7; no clear D gene. This CDR3 spans 15 amino acids. Germline V lookup: CDR1 SEHNR, CDR2 FQNEAQ (reference sequence). Trimming cost V 5 bases and J 0 bases, with 14 bases left between them. This chain's CDR3 is CASSPPTVSSYEQYF. As DNA, the CDR3 is TGTGCCAGCAGCCCCCCGACTGTCAGCTCCTACGAGCAGTACTTC.

This chain connects TRBV19 to TRBJ1-1; possible D gene TRBD1, 5 bases. This CDR3 contains 19 residues. V was trimmed by 8 bases and J by 7 bases, leaving 35 bases between them. Per germline, CDR1 LNHDA and CDR2 SQIVND (reference sequence). CDR3 sequence reads: CASPPDIRFRGSKPDEAFF. The CDR3 bases are TGTGCCAGTCCGCCCGACATCCGTTTTAGGGGTTCTAAACCCGATGAAGCTTTCTTT.

The chain has TRBV11-2 and TRBJ2-7; 8 bases align to TRBD1. The CDR3 loop spans 14 amino acids. J was trimmed by 3 bases and V by 5 bases; bases with no gene match: 6. Germline V lookup: CDR1 SGHAT, CDR2 FQNNGV. In nucleotides, the CDR3 is TGTGCCAGCAGCCTCGGCGGGACAGGCTACGAGCAGTACTTC. Protein: CASSLGGTGYEQYF.

The chain combines TRBV7-2 with TRBJ2-1; D may be TRBD2 (5 bases). V dropped 7 bases and J dropped 8 bases, with 27 bases sitting between them. The germline V gene encodes CDR1 SGHTA and CDR2 FQGNSA. The CDR3 length is 17 residues. The CDR3 is CASTWRGRGYSKDEQFF. CDR3 DNA: TGTGCCAGCACCTGGCGAGGTCGCGGGTACTCTAAGGATGAGCAGTTCTTC.

This chain uses TRBV14 with TRBJ1-1; 11 nucleotides align to TRBD1. Germline-derived CDR1 and CDR2 are SGHDN and FVKESK. CDR3 length equals 14 residues. After removal of 4 bases from V and 4 bases from J, the junction contained 2 bases not matched to a gene. The CDR3 sequence: CASSRTGGPTEAFF. Here the CDR3 DNA reads TGTGCCAGCAGCCGGACAGGGGGCCCCACTGAAGCTTTCTTT.

V usage is TRBV7-8 and J usage is TRBJ1-4; TRBD1 matches at 12 bases. This CDR3 spans 20 amino acids. V was pared by 1 base and J by 7 bases, with 16 bases of the junction left unmatched. Germline assignment: CDR1 SGHVS and CDR2 FQNEAQ. CDR3 sequence: CASSLGRRGQGALDTEKLFF. CDR3 coding DNA: TGTGCCAGCAGCTTAGGTCGCAGGGGACAGGGGGCGCTTGATACTGAAAAACTGTTTTTT. Full variable domain (missing parts from reference TRBV7-8 and TRBJ1-4): GAGVSQSPRYKVAKRGQDVALRCDPISGHVSLFWYQQALGQGPEFLTYFQNEAQLDKSGLPSDRFFAERPEGSVSTLKIQRTQQEDSAVYLCASSLGRRGQGALDTEKLFFGSGTQLSVL.

This chain connects TRBV5-4 to TRBJ2-3; a weak D match, TRBD2 (6 bases). This CDR3 spans 16 amino acids. V shed 4 bases and J shed 5 bases, with 20 bases lying between them. Germline CDR1 and CDR2: SGHNT and YYREEE (reference sequence). Here the CDR3 reads CASSRNLPGVGDTQYF. The DNA of the CDR3 is TGTGCCAGCAGCCGAAACTTGCCGGGGGTGGGAGATACGCAGTATTTT.

The V call is TRBV2, the J call TRBJ1-3; tentative D call: TRBD1 (6 bases). The CDR3 consists of 14 residues. Trimming shortened V by 8 bases and J by 2 bases, and 13 bases separated the two germline ends. Looked up from germline, CDR1 is SNHLY and CDR2 is FYNNEI. CDR3 protein: CASVEGGPGNTIYF. The CDR3 DNA reads TGTGCCAGCGTGGAAGGGGGACCTGGAAACACCATATATTTT.

The chain recombines TRBV29-1 with TRBJ2-5, with TRBD1 matching over 7 bases. The J call could be wrong; TRBJ2-7 is a better fit for the DNA end. The V gene's germline CDR1 is SQVTM and CDR2 ANQGSEA. This CDR3 is built from 12 residues. The CDR3, as DNA: TGCAGCGTTACCCAGGGGGCCTACGAGCAGTACTTC. It yields the protein CSVTQGAYEQYF.

In its sample, this clone was seen a few times. V and J are TRBV10-3 and TRBJ1-2; 9 nucleotides agree with TRBD1. The germline V gene encodes CDR1 ENHRY and CDR2 SYGVKD. This CDR3 contains 13 residues. Losses at the gene ends were 4 bases for V and 8 bases for J; bases not matched to a gene: 5. The CDR3 DNA is TGTGCCATCAGTGGGGACAGGGTAGACGGCTACACCTTC. This encodes CAISGDRVDGYTF.

This clone has a handful of counts. The chain has TRBV6-4 and TRBJ2-1; D may be TRBD2 (5 bases). The V end lost 2 bases, the J end lost 6 bases, and 14 bases lay between the germline ends. The CDR3 is made up of 15 amino acids. Germline V lookup: CDR1 MRHNA, CDR2 SNTAGT. CDR3 region: CASSDLGRAGNEQFF. For the CDR3, the DNA is TGTGCCAGCAGTGACCTGGGAAGGGCGGGCAATGAGCAGTTCTTC.

The chain employs TRBV19 and TRBJ1-1; 7 bases align to TRBD1. The junction had 5 bases not matched to a gene; V was cut back by 3 bases and J by 4 bases. Germline CDR1 and CDR2: LNHDA and SQIVND (reference sequence). This CDR3 contains 14 residues. The CDR3: CASSMTGKSTEAFF. The CDR3 bases are TGTGCCAGTAGTATGACAGGGAAGAGCACTGAAGCTTTCTTT.

The chain recombines TRBV5-6 with TRBJ1-1; a weak D match, TRBD1 (5 bases). Trimming removed 2 bases from V and 7 bases from J, with 9 bases in between. Germline V gene data show CDR1 as SGHDT and CDR2 as YYEEEE. The CDR3 is 12 amino acids. CDR3 sequence: CASSFGGGEAFF. DNA of the CDR3: TGTGCCAGCAGCTTTGGGGGGGGTGAAGCTTTCTTT.

The chain is built from TRBV14 and TRBJ1-2; no firm D call. The CDR3 is 13 amino acids. Germline lookup yields CDR1 SGHDN and CDR2 FVKESK. Trimming pared 2 bases from V and 4 bases from J, leaving 8 bases between. Here the CDR3 DNA reads TGTGCCAGCAGCCAACTCCCTATCTATGGCTACACCTTC. Encoded protein: CASSQLPIYGYTF.

The CDR3 nucleotides are TGCGCCAGCAGCCATCTCTCAGGGGGCGTTCGGTATGAGACCCAGTACTTC. It translates to CASSHLSGGVRYETQYF. The chain employs TRBV4-1 and TRBJ2-5; 8 positions match TRBD1. With 3 bases clipped from V and 5 bases from J, the junction kept 14 bases outside the gene matches. Germline V CDR1 and CDR2: MGHRA, YSYEKL. The CDR3 sequence is 17 residues long.

V gene TRBV30 combines with J gene TRBJ2-5; D might be TRBD1 (6 bases). The CDR3 extends over 11 amino acids. Trimming stripped 2 bases from V and 11 bases from J, with 12 bases between. CDR1 and CDR2 from the germline V gene are GTSNPN and SVGIG (reference sequence). CDR3: CAWSQGGEQYF. For the CDR3, the DNA is TGTGCCTGGAGTCAAGGGGGAGAGCAGTACTTC.